The clone carrying this T cell receptor (beta chain) was observed many times. Its cognate antigen is unknown. Sampling of bone marrow took place during active disease in every patient. CDR1 and CDR2 from the germline V gene are LGHDT and YNNKEL (reference sequence). The CDR3 has 18 residues. J lost 6 bases, V lost 4 bases, and 16 bases had no gene match. These data originate in a study of read filtering for tumor transcriptome and immune sequencing. Study-wide context: TCR-mapped reads were about 4 to 11 million with IR-seq versus roughly 80 to 1,300 with RNA-seq.

From approximately 400 ng of RNA, a library with molecular barcoded alpha/delta and beta/gamma adaptors was made. TCRdb reprocessed the reads via MiXCR and lists one record per CDR3 protein. Of about 58,000 distinct CDR3 sequences in the sample, around 12% are singletons; the top ten hold 16%. Study results and caveats: Dropping single-read clonotypes raised IR-seq and RNA-seq shared-clonotype correlation.

This receptor was obtained from a donor over 35 with multiple myeloma. The sequenced sample was a population of CD138-negative cells sorted from bone marrow. The chain employs TRBV3-1 and TRBJ2-1, with 9 bases fitting TRBD1. Here the CDR3 DNA reads TGTGCCAGCAGCCGCAAAAACATGGGACAGGGTAGGATCAATGAGCAGTTCTTC. It codes for CASSRKNMGQGRINEQFF.